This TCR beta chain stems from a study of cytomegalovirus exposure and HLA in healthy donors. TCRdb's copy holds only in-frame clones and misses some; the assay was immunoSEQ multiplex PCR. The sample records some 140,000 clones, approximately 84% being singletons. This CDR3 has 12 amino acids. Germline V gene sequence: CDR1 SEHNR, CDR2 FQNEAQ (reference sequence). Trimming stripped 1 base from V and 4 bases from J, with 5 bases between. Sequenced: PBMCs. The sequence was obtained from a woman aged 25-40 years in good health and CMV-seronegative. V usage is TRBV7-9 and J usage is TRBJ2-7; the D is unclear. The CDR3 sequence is CASSLVAYEQYF. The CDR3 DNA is TGTGCCAGCAGCTTAGTAGCATACGAGCAGTACTTC.